This TCR beta chain was sequenced during a study of blood T cell repertoires in COVID-19. Looked up from germline, CDR1 is DFQATT and CDR2 is SNEGSKA (reference sequence). The V end was cut by 6 bases, the J end by 5 bases, with 10 bases between. This CDR3 comprises 11 residues. Per the study methods: Reference gene primer amplification gave nucleated cell count estimates. Only in-frame clones appear in the TCRdb table, and some are missing; sequencing was by immunoSEQ multiplex PCR. The V and J calls and clone size are taken from that table; D and trimming were inferred from the DNA. Of 50,000 or so clones listed, around 82% are singletons.

The chain uses TRBV20-1 and TRBJ1-2; a possible D gene is TRBD1 (5 bases). Material: peripheral blood. The clonotype was recovered from a man aged 40-49 years with acute or convalescent COVID-19. Written as DNA, the CDR3 is TGCAGTGCGGACACGGGTTATGGCTACACCTTC. Protein sequence: CSADTGYGYTF.